Listed here is a single TCR beta chain. The target antigen is unknown. Time point specified: healthy volunteer bleed at 6 weeks. Sequencing started from total RNA isolated from unfractionated whole blood. These data come from a study of human T cells and chemical hapten exposure. Germline V gives CDR1 SGHTA, CDR2 FQGNSA. The ends were cut back, 4 bases at V and 0 bases at J, with 9 bases in the middle. This CDR3 contains 15 residues. During construction of the library, unique molecular identifiers were attached to individual cDNA molecules for quantitative, reproducible TCR counting. TCRdb processed the RACE reads anew with MiXCR; each CDR3 protein has one entry. Among under 90,000 distinct CDR3 sequences listed, under 10% were seen once. Study outcomes and limitations: TCRs exceeding 1 in 1000 frequency stayed unchanged with DPC sensitization.

Sequencing was done on a sample of whole blood. The genes are TRBV7-2 and TRBJ1-4, with D perhaps TRBD1 (6 bases). This sequence originates from a male donor in good health. Some clones in this sample may be carry-over from other donors' samples. CDR3: CASSSQGATNEKLFF. The CDR3 DNA reads as TGTGCCAGCAGCTCACAGGGTGCAACTAATGAAAAACTGTTTTTT.